This T cell receptor (beta chain) emerged from a study of beta chain features in type 1 diabetes. Germline V lookup: CDR1 SGHDN, CDR2 FVKESK. CDR3 size: 16 residues. Trimming pared 1 base from V and 2 bases from J, leaving 13 bases between. Study conclusions and caveats: Type 1 diabetes patients showed a moderate but significant shortening of TCRB CDR3s in all four CD4+ subsets.

Sequenced material consisted of expressed TCRB transcripts (all of the isolated RNA was reverse transcribed). The data were produced by immunoSEQ multiplex PCR, yet TCRdb's version contains in-frame clones alone and is incomplete. In the table there are roughly 220,000 clones, 16% of which are singletons. To note about this clone: Its antigen is currently unknown.

This TCR was recovered from a man aged 25 to 40 with type 1 diabetes. The sequencing sample was made of naive CD4+ T cells from blood. The chain is built from TRBV14 and TRBJ2-3; unclear D gene. CDR3 sequence (DNA): TGTGCCAGCAGCCAAGGTTTCAACATTTACACAGATACGCAGTATTTT. This translates into CASSQGFNIYTDTQYF.